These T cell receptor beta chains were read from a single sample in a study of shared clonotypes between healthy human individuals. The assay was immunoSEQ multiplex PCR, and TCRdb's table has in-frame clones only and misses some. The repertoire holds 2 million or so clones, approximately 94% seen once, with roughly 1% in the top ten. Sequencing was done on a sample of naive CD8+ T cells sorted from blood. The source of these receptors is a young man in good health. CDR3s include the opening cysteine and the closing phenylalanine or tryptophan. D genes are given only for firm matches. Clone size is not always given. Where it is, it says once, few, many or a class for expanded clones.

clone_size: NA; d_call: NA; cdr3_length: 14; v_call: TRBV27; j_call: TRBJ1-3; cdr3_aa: CASSPGVSRNTIYF; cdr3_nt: TGTGCCAGCAGCCCAGGGGTTTCTAGAAACACCATATATTTT
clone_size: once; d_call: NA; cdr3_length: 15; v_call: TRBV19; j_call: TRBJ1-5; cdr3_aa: CASSSYGGGSQPQHF; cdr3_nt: TGTGCCAGTAGTTCATACGGTGGAGGTTCTCAGCCCCAGCATTTT
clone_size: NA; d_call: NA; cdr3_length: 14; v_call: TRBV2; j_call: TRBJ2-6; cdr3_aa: CASTSPSGANVLTF; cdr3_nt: TGTGCCAGCACTAGTCCCTCTGGGGCCAACGTCCTGACTTTC
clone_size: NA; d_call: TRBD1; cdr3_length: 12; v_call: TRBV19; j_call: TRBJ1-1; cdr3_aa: CASSDRVTEAFF; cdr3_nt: TGTGCCAGTAGTGACAGGGTTACTGAAGCTTTCTTT
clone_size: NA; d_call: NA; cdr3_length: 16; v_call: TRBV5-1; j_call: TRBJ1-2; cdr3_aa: CASMVFPGRIIEGYTF; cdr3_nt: TGCGCCAGCATGGTCTTTCCGGGCAGGATCATAGAAGGCTACACCTTC
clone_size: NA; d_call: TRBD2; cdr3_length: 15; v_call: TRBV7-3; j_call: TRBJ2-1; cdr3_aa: CASSSTSGGYNEQFF; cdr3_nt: TGTGCCAGCAGCTCGACTAGCGGGGGGTACAATGAGCAGTTCTTC
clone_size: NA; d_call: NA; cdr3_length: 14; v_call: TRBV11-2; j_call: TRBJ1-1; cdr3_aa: CASSLASGSLGAFF; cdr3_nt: TGTGCCAGCAGCTTAGCGTCCGGGAGCCTGGGGGCTTTCTTT
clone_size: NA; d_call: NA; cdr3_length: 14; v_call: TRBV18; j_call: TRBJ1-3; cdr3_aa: CASSPNLSGNTIYF; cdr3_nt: TGTGCCAGCTCACCCAACCTGTCTGGAAACACCATATATTTT
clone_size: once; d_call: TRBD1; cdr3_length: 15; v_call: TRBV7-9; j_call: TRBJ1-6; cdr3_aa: CASSSPGQGYSPLHF; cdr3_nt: TGTGCCAGCAGCTCGCCTGGACAGGGGTATTCACCCCTCCACTTT
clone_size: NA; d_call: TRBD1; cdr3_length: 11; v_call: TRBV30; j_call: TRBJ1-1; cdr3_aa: CAWSATGVAFF; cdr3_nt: TGTGCCTGGAGTGCGACAGGGGTAGCTTTCTTT
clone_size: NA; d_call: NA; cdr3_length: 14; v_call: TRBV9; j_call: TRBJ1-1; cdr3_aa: CASSTRGGLTEAFF; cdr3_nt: TGTGCCAGCAGCACCCGAGGGGGGCTTACTGAAGCTTTCTTT
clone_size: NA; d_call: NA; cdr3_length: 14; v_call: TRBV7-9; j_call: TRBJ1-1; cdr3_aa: CASSFGGPSTEAFF; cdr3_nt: TGTGCCAGCAGCTTCGGGGGCCCAAGCACTGAAGCTTTCTTT
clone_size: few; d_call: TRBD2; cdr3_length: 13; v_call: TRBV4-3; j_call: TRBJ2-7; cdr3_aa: CASSPGLAYEQYF; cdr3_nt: TGCGCCAGCAGCCCGGGACTAGCCTACGAGCAGTACTTC
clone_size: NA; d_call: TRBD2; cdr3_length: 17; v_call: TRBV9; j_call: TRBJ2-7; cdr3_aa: CASSPGLAGGPLYEQYF; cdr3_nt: TGTGCCAGCAGCCCCGGACTAGCGGGAGGTCCCCTCTACGAGCAGTACTTC
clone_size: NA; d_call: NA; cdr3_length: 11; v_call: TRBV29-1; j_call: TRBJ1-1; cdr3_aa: CSVGGPSEAFF; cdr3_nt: TGCAGCGTCGGCGGTCCTTCTGAAGCTTTCTTT
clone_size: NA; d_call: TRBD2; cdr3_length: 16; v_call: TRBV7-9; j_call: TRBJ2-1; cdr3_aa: CASRDGASGSWNEQFF; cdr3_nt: TGTGCCAGCAGGGATGGGGCTAGCGGGAGCTGGAATGAGCAGTTCTTC
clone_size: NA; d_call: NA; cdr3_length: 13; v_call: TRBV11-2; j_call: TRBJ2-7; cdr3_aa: CASSPGPGYEQYF; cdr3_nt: TGTGCCAGCAGCCCCGGCCCCGGTTACGAGCAGTACTTC
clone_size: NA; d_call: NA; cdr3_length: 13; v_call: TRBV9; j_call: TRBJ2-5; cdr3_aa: CASSGEGFGTQYF; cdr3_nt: TGTGCCAGCAGCGGCGAAGGTTTTGGGACCCAGTACTTC
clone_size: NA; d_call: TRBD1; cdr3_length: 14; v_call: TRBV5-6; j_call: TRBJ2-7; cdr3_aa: CASSLQTGWYEQYF; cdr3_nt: TGTGCCAGCAGCTTACAGACAGGGTGGTACGAGCAGTACTTC
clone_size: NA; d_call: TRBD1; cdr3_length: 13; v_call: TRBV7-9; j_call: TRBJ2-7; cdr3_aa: CASRITGADEQYF; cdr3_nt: TGTGCCAGCCGGATTACAGGGGCGGACGAGCAGTACTTC
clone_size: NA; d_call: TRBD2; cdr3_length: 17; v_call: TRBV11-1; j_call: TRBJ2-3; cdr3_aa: CASSSTGGTKGTDTQYF; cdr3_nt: TGTGCCAGCAGCTCAACGGGGGGGACTAAAGGCACAGATACGCAGTATTTT
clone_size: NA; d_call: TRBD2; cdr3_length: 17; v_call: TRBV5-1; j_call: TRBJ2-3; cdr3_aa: CASSSEGLAAITDTQYF; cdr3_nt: TGCGCCAGCAGCTCAGAGGGACTAGCAGCCATCACAGATACGCAGTATTTT
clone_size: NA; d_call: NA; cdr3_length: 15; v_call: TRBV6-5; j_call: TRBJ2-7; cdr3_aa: CASSYAADTRVEQYF; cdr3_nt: TGTGCCAGCAGTTACGCGGCTGACACCCGTGTAGAGCAGTACTTC
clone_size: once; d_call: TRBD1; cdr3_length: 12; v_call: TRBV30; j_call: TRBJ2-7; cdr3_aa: CACQGQANEQYF; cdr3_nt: TGTGCCTGCCAAGGACAGGCAAACGAGCAGTACTTC
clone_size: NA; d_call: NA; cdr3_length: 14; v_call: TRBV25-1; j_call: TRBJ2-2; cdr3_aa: CASSGKGQHRGAVF; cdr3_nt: TGTGCCAGCAGTGGAAAAGGACAGCACCGGGGAGCTGTTTTT
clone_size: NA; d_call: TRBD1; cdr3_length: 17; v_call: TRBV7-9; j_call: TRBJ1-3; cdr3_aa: CASSLGTGGASGNTIYF; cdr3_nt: TGTGCCAGCAGCTTGGGGACAGGGGGGGCCTCTGGAAACACCATATATTTT
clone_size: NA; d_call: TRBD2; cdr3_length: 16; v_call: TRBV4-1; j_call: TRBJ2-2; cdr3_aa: CASSQRTSGSTGELFF; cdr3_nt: TGCGCCAGCAGCCAACGGACTAGCGGGAGCACCGGGGAGCTGTTTTTT
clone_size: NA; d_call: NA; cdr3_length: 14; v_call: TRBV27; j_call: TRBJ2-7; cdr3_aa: CASSSGTFAGEQYF; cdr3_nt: TGTGCCAGCAGTTCCGGGACATTCGCTGGCGAGCAGTACTTC
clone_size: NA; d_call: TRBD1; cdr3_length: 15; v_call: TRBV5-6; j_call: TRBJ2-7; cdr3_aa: CASSLGGTGSYEQYF; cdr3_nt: TGTGCCAGCAGCTTGGGGGGGACAGGGAGTTACGAGCAGTACTTC
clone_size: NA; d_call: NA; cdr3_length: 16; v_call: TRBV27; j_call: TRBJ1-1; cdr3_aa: CASSQLLVGGPTEAFF; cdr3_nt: TGTGCCAGCAGTCAACTACTTGTGGGGGGCCCCACTGAAGCTTTCTTT
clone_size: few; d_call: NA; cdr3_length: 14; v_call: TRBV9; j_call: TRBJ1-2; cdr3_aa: CASSFGTENYGYTF; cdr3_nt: TGTGCCAGCAGTTTCGGGACCGAGAACTATGGCTACACCTTC
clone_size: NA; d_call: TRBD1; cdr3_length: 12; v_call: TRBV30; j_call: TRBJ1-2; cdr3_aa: CAWTIQGDGYTF; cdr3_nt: TGTGCCTGGACGATACAGGGGGATGGCTACACCTTC
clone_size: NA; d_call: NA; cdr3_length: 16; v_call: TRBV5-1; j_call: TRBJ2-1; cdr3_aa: CASSASSGPTYNEQFF; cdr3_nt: TGCGCCAGCAGCGCCTCTTCGGGTCCGACCTACAATGAGCAGTTCTTC
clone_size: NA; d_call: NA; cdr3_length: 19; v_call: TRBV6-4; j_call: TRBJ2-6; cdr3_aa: CASSPNSYPLLSGANVLTF; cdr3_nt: TGTGCCAGCAGTCCAAATTCCTACCCACTACTCTCTGGGGCCAACGTCCTGACTTTC
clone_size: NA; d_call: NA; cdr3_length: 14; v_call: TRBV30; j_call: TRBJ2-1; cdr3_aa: CAWSVQNNNNEQFF; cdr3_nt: TGTGCCTGGAGTGTACAGAACAACAACAATGAGCAGTTCTTC
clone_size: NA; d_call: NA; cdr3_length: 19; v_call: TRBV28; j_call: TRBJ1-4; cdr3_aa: CASSVSRSEVWGATEKLFF; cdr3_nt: TGTGCCAGCAGCGTTTCCCGGAGCGAGGTGTGGGGGGCGACGGAAAAACTGTTTTTT
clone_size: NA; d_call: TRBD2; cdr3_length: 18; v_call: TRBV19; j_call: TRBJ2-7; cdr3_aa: CASSVDGGSSGRSYEQYF; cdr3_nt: TGTGCCAGTAGTGTTGACGGTGGTTCTAGCGGGAGATCGTACGAGCAGTACTTC